Listed below are T cell receptor beta chains from one sample, sequenced in a study of shared clonotypes between healthy human individuals. Using immunoSEQ multiplex PCR, the repertoire was profiled, and TCRdb retains in-frame clones only, with some absent. The data show about 1.1 million clones, 78% seen once. The sample taken for sequencing was memory CD4+ T cells from PBMCs. These receptors all stem from a man between 18 and 29 years old in good health. Some clones in this sample may be carry-over from other donors' samples. CDR3s include the opening cysteine and the closing phenylalanine or tryptophan. The D gene is left open where the match is weak. Some rows mark clone size as missing; the rest say once, few, many or name a class of expanded clone.

cdr3_nt cdr3_aa j_call clone_size v_call d_call
TGCGCCAGCAGCTTGGGAGAAGGGGAGGCTTTCTTT CASSLGEGEAFF TRBJ1-1 - TRBV5-1 -
TGTGCCAGCAGTAGTCGGACTGGAGGCAATCAGCCCCAGCATTTT CASSSRTGGNQPQHF TRBJ1-5 - TRBV28 -
TGCGCCAGCAGCTCCCGGACTAGCGGGAGTTCAGAGACCCAGTACTTC CASSSRTSGSSETQYF TRBJ2-5 - TRBV4-1 TRBD2
TGTGCCAGCAGCTTGAATCAGGGGCAAGAGACCCAGTACTTC CASSLNQGQETQYF TRBJ2-5 - TRBV5-4 -
TGTGCCAGTAGTCTAGGGCAGGCCGTGACAGATACGCAGTATTTT CASSLGQAVTDTQYF TRBJ2-3 - TRBV19 -
TGTGCCAGCATTGTCACAGGGGGACACAATCAGCCCCAGCATTTT CASIVTGGHNQPQHF TRBJ1-5 - TRBV6-1 TRBD1
TGTGCCAGCAGCCTAGCGGGAGGCACAGATACGCAGTATTTT CASSLAGGTDTQYF TRBJ2-3 - TRBV7-3 TRBD2
TGTGCCAGCAGCCCTTGGACAGGGGGTTATGGCTACACCTTC CASSPWTGGYGYTF TRBJ1-2 - TRBV7-2 TRBD1
TGCGCCAGCAGCCAGGAACGCAGGGGCACGGGCACTGAAGCTTTCTTT CASSQERRGTGTEAFF TRBJ1-1 - TRBV4-1 -
TGTGCCATCAGCGAGCGACTAGCGGGGAGCTCTGGGGCCAACGTCCTGACTTTC CAISERLAGSSGANVLTF TRBJ2-6 - TRBV10-3 TRBD2
TGTGCCTGGACGGGAGGTCGTGTCGGGGAGCTGTTTTTT CAWTGGRVGELFF TRBJ2-2 few TRBV30 TRBD2
TGTGCCTGGAGGTTCTGGGCACCCTCCAACGTCCTGACTTTC CAWRFWAPSNVLTF TRBJ2-6 once TRBV30 -
TGTGCCAGCAGCTTAGGCGGTGGCGAGCAGTACTTC CASSLGGGEQYF TRBJ2-7 many TRBV7-9 -
TGCGCCAGCAGCCAAGAGACGAGGTTCCAGCCCCAGCATTTT CASSQETRFQPQHF TRBJ1-5 few TRBV4-1 -
TGTGCCAGCAGCCCGACAGGGTCTGGAAACACCATATATTTT CASSPTGSGNTIYF TRBJ1-3 once TRBV7-8 TRBD1
TGTGCCAGCAGCCTCGTAACTGCCAAGAGTGGCTACACCTTC CASSLVTAKSGYTF TRBJ1-2 - TRBV2 -
TGTGCCAGCAGCCAAGGGCTAGCGGGGACCGGGGAGCTGTTTTTT CASSQGLAGTGELFF TRBJ2-2 - TRBV4-2 TRBD2
TGTGCCATCAGGGACTCACCGATAGGTGAGCAGTTCTTC CAIRDSPIGEQFF TRBJ2-1 - TRBV10-3 -
TGTGCCAGCAGTCGACAGGGGTATGGCTACACCTTC CASSRQGYGYTF TRBJ1-2 once TRBV2 TRBD1
TGTGCCAGCAGCTTAGCGCGGGGGGCGGGTTTCCCCCGGGATGGCTACACCTTC CASSLARGAGFPRDGYTF TRBJ1-2 few TRBV7-9 -
TGCGCCAGCAGCGAGTGGGGCGTGGGAGATGGAGAGACCCAGTACTTC CASSEWGVGDGETQYF TRBJ2-5 - TRBV5-1 -
TGTGCCAGCAGCCCCGTCCGGGAGCAGCTCAATGAGCAGTTCTTC CASSPVREQLNEQFF TRBJ2-1 few TRBV5-6 -
TGTGCCTGGAGTCTAGGCGCGACCTACAATGAGCAGTTCTTC CAWSLGATYNEQFF TRBJ2-1 - TRBV30 -
TGTGCCAGTAGTATAAACGTCCCCTCCTCTCTCGGGGCCAACGTCCTGACTTTC CASSINVPSSLGANVLTF TRBJ2-6 once TRBV19 -
TGTGCCTGGAGAAATAGACTAGCGGCCACTCCGCGCACAGATACGCAGTATTTT CAWRNRLAATPRTDTQYF TRBJ2-3 - TRBV30 TRBD2
TGTGCCAGCAGCGTTGGAGGGACTAGCGGGAGTCGTGAGCAGTACTTC CASSVGGTSGSREQYF TRBJ2-7 - TRBV9 TRBD2
TGTGCCAGCAGCCCGGACAGTAAAGAGACCCAGTACTTC CASSPDSKETQYF TRBJ2-5 - TRBV5-4 -
TGTGCCAGCAGCTTATCTCGCGGGTCCTACGAGCAGTACTTC CASSLSRGSYEQYF TRBJ2-7 once TRBV5-6 -
TGTGCCAGCAGCTCAGGGGCAGGGTACAATGAGCAGTTCTTC CASSSGAGYNEQFF TRBJ2-1 - TRBV7-3 -
TGTGCCAGTAGTATCAGGGGGCCTATCTACGAGCAGTACTTC CASSIRGPIYEQYF TRBJ2-7 - TRBV19 TRBD1
TGTGCCAGCAGTGACGAGCGGGAGCGCACAGATACGCAGTATTTT CASSDERERTDTQYF TRBJ2-3 - TRBV6-1 TRBD2
TGTGCCAGCAGCTCTCGCTGGCGGGAGCAGTACTTC CASSSRWREQYF TRBJ2-7 many TRBV13 -
TGTGCCAGTAGTGACAGGACCTACGAGCAGTACTTC CASSDRTYEQYF TRBJ2-7 many TRBV19 -
TGCAGTGCTATACAGCGGGAGACCCAGTACTTC CSAIQRETQYF TRBJ2-5 many TRBV20-1 -
TGTGCCAGCAGCGTAGACCTCACAGATACGCAGTATTTT CASSVDLTDTQYF TRBJ2-3 - TRBV9 -
TGTGCCAGAAGCTTATTCGGGGGGTTGAGATATGGCTACACCTTC CARSLFGGLRYGYTF TRBJ1-2 - TRBV5-3 -
TGTGCCAGCAGCTTGGTCGGGGCAGCATCCTACAATGAGCAGTTCTTC CASSLVGAASYNEQFF TRBJ2-1 - TRBV5-6 -
TGTGCCAGCTCACCAACAGGACCAATGAACACTGAAGCTTTCTTT CASSPTGPMNTEAFF TRBJ1-1 - TRBV18 -
TGTGCCAGCAGCTTGGACAGGGGAATTCAGCCCCAGCATTTT CASSLDRGIQPQHF TRBJ1-5 - TRBV7-2 TRBD1
TGTGCCAGCAGCCAAGGGTCTGGCCTTCGCTGGGGGGCTTTCTTT CASSQGSGLRWGAFF TRBJ1-1 - TRBV4-2 -
TGTGCCAGCAGCCGAGGGGGACTACAGGGTTACGAGCAGTACTTC CASSRGGLQGYEQYF TRBJ2-7 - TRBV28 -
TGTGCCAGCCAGAAGTCACTAGCGGGAGTGGGAAATGAGCAGTTCTTC CASQKSLAGVGNEQFF TRBJ2-1 - TRBV18 TRBD2
TGTGCCGGGGGAAGGGGGTCTGGAAACACCATATATTTT CAGGRGSGNTIYF TRBJ1-3 - TRBV30 -
TGTGCCAGTAGTCTGGACAGGGGGCGAAGACAGCCCCAGCATTTT CASSLDRGRRQPQHF TRBJ1-5 - TRBV19 TRBD1
TGTGCCAGCAGTACTTCCCGGACAGGCAGAGAGACCCAGTACTTC CASSTSRTGRETQYF TRBJ2-5 many TRBV6-6 TRBD1
TGTGCCAGCAGTTTTCTATCGGATACGCAGTATTTT CASSFLSDTQYF TRBJ2-3 - TRBV28 -
TGCGCCAGCAGCTTCTCTCTCGGGGTGGGCAGGGGAAACTATGGCTACACCTTC CASSFSLGVGRGNYGYTF TRBJ1-2 - TRBV5-1 -
TGTGCCAGCAGTTTAGCCAGGGGCCGCAGCACTGAAGCTTTCTTT CASSLARGRSTEAFF TRBJ1-1 - TRBV27 -
TGCGCCAGCAGCTTGCGTGGTGCTAGCAGCTCCTACAATGAGCAGTTCTTC CASSLRGASSSYNEQFF TRBJ2-1 - TRBV5-1 -